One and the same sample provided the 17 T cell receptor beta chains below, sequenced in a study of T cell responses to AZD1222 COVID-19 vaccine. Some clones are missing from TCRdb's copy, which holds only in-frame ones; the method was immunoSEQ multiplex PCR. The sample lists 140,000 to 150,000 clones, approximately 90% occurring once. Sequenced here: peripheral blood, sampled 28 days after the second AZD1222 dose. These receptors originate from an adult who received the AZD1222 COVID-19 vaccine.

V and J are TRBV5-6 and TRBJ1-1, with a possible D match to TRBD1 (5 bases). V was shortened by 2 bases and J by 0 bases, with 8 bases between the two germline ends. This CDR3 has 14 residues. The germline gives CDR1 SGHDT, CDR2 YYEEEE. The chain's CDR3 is CASSFRGMNTEAFF. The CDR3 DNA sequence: TGTGCCAGCAGCTTCCGGGGGATGAACACTGAAGCTTTCTTT.

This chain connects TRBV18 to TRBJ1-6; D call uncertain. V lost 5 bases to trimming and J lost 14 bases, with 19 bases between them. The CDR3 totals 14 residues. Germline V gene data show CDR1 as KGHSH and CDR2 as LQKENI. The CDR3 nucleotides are TGTGCCAGCTCATCCTCCGAGAGAATTTTGGCCCTCCACTTT. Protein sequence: CASSSSERILALHF.

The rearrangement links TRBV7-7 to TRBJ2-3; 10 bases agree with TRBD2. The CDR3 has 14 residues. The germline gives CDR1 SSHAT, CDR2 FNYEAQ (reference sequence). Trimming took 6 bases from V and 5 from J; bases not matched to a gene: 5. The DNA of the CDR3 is TGTGCCAGCAGTAGAGCGGGGGGGCAAGATACGCAGTATTTT. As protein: CASSRAGGQDTQYF.

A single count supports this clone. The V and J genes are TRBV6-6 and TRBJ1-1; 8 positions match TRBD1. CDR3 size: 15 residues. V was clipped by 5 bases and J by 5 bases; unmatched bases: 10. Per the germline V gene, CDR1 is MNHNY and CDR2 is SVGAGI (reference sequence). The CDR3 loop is CASSSPGTGRTEAFF. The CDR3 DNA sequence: TGTGCCAGCAGTAGTCCGGGGACAGGTAGGACTGAAGCTTTCTTT.

The CDR3 DNA reads as TGCGCCAGCAGCTTGCAGGAGGGGACCTACGAGCAGTACTTC. Its protein is CASSLQEGTYEQYF. This rearrangement joins TRBV5-1 to TRBJ2-7; TRBD2 is a possible D gene (6 bases). The germline V gene encodes CDR1 SGHRS and CDR2 YFSETQ. Between the trimmed V and J ends, which lost 1 base and 2 bases, there was a span of 10 bases. This CDR3 is 14 amino acids long.

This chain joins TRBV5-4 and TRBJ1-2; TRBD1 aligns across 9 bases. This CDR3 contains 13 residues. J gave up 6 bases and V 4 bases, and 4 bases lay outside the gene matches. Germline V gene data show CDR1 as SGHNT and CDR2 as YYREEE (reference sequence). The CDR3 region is CASSAGTGNGYTF. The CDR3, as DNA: TGTGCCAGCAGCGCCGGGACAGGGAATGGCTACACCTTC.

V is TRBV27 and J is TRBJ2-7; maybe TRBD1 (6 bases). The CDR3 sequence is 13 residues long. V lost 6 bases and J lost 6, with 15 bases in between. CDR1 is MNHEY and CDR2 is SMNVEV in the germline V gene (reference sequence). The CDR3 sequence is CASRGTWVSEQYF. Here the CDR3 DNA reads TGTGCCAGCAGGGGGACATGGGTCAGCGAGCAGTACTTC.

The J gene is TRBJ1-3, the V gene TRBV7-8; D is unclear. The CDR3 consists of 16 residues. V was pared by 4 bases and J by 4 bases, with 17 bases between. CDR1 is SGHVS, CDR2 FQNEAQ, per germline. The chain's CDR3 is CASSSEGAVGGNTIYF. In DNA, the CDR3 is TGTGCCAGCAGCTCCGAGGGAGCGGTAGGAGGAAACACCATATATTTT.

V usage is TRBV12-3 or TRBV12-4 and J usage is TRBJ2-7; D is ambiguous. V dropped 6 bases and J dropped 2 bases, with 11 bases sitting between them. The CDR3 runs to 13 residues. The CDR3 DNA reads TGTGCCAGCAGCCTCGGACGGACCTACGAGCAGTACTTC. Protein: CASSLGRTYEQYF.

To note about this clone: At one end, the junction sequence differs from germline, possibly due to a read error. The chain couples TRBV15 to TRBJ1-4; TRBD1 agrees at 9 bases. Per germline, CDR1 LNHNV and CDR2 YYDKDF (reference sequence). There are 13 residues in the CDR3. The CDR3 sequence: CATSPKGTGKKTF. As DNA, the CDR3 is TGTGCCACCAGCCCCAAGGGGACAGGGAAAAAAACATTT. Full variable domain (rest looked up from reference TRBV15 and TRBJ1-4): DAMVIQNPRYQVTQFGKPVTLSCSQTLNHNVMYWYQQKSSQAPKLLFHYYDKDFNNEADTPDNFQSRRPNTSFCFLDIRSPGLGDTAMYLCATSPKGTGKKTFGSGTQLSVL.

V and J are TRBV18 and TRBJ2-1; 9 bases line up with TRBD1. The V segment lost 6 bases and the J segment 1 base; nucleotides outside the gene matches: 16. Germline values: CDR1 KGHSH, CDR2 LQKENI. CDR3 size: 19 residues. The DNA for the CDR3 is TGTGCCAGCTCCCTTCGTACAGGGGGCCGAAGCTATTCCTACAATGAGCAGTTCTTC. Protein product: CASSLRTGGRSYSYNEQFF.

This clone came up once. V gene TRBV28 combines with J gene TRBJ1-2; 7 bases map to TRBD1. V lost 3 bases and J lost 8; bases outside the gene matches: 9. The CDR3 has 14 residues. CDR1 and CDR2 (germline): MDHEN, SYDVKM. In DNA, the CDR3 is TGTGCCAGCAGTTTTAGAGGGACAGAGGGGGGCTACACCTTC. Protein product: CASSFRGTEGGYTF.

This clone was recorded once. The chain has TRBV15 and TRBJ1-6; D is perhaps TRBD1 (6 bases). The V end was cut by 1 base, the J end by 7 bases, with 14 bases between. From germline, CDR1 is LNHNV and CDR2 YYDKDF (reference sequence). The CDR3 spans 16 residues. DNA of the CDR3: TGTGCCACCAGCAGAGCTCGACAGGCGGAAAATTCACCCCTCCACTTT. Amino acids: CATSRARQAENSPLHF.

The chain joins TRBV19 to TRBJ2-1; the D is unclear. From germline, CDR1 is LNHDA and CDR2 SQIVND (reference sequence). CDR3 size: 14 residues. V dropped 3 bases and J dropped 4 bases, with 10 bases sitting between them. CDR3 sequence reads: CASSIPGLYNEQFF. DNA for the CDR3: TGTGCCAGTAGTATCCCCGGGCTGTACAATGAGCAGTTCTTC.

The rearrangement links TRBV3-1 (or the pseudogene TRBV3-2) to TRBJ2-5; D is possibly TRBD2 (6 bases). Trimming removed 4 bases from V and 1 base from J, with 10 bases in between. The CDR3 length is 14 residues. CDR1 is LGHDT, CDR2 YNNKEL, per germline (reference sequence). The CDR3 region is CASSRSSGQETQYF. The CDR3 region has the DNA TGTGCCAGCAGCCGAAGTAGCGGCCAAGAGACCCAGTACTTC.

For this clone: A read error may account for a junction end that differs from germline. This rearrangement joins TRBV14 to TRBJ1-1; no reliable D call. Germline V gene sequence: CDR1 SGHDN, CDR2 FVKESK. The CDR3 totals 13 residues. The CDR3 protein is CASSRSMNTEAFF. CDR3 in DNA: TGTGCCAGCAGCCGATCTATGAACACGGAAGCTTTCTTT.

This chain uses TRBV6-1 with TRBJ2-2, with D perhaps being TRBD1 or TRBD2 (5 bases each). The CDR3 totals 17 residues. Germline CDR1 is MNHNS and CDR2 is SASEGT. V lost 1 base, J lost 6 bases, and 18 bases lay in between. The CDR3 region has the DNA TGTGCCAGCAGTGAAGTTCGTAGGGTTGGGGGTGCCGGGGAGCTGTTTTTT. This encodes CASSEVRRVGGAGELFF.